This TCR beta chain derives from a study of OX40 agonist ivuxolimab in advanced cancers. Across the study: Treatment of patients was with ivuxolimab, an agonistic anti-OX40 (CD134) antibody.

CDR3 length: 18 amino acids. With V trimmed by 6 bases and J by 4 bases, 18 bases remained unmatched. Germline-derived CDR1 and CDR2 are LNHDA and SQIVND (reference sequence). Study results and limitations: Averaged across samples, CD8+ T cells carried more expanded clones than CD4+ did. Blood T cells, both CD4+ and CD8+, expanded clonally by week 6 at 0.1 to 3.0 mg/kg.

Generated by immunoSEQ multiplex PCR, the TCRdb table keeps only in-frame clones and is missing some. The sample records 35,000 to 40,000 clones, around four fifths being singletons. On this clone itself: Antigen unknown.

This sequence originates from an adult with an advanced solid tumor such as melanoma, head and neck, liver or kidney cancer. The J gene is TRBJ1-2, the V gene TRBV19; 9 bases align to TRBD1. This specimen consisted of CD4+ or CD8+ T cells sorted from blood, obtained in a trial of the OX40 agonist ivuxolimab. In DNA form, the CDR3 reads TGTGCCAGTAGCCGGGGCCCGGGACAGGGAAATCTGGGCTATGGCTACACCTTC. Its translation is CASSRGPGQGNLGYGYTF.